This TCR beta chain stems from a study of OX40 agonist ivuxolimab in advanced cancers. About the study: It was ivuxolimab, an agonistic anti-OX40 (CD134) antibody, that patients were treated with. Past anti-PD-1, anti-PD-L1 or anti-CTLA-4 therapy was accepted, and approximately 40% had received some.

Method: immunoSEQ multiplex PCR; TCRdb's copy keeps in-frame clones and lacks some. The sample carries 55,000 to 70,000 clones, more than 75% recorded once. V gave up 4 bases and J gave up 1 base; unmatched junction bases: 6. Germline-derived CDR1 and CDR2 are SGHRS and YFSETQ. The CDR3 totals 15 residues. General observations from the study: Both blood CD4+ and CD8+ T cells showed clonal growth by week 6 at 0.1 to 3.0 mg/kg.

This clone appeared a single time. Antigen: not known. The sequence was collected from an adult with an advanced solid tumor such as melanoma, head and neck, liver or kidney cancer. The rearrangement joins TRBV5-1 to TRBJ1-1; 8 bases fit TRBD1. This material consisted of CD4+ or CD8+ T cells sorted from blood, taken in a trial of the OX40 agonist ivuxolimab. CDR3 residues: CASSHRQGRNTEAFF. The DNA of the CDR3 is TGCGCCAGCAGCCATCGACAGGGGCGGAACACTGAAGCTTTCTTT.